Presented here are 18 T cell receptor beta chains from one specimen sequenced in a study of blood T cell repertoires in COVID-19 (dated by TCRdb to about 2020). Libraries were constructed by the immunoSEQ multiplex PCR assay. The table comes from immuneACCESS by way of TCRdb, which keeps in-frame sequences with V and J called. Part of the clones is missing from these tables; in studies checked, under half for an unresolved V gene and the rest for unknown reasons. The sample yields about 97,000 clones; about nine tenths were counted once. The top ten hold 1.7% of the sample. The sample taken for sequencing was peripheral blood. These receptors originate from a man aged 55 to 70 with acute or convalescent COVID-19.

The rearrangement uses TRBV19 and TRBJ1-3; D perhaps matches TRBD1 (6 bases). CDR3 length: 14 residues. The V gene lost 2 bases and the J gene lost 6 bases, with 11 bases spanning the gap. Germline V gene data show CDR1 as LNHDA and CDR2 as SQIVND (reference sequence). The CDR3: CASSISTGVNTIYF. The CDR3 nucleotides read TGTGCCAGTAGTATATCGACAGGAGTAAACACCATATATTTT. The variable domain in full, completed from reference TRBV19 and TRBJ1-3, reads DGGITQSPKYLFRKEGQNVTLSCEQNLNHDAMYWYRQDPGQGLRLIYYSQIVNDFQKGDIAEGYSVSREKKESFPLTVTSAQKNPTAFYLCASSISTGVNTIYFGEGSWLTVV.

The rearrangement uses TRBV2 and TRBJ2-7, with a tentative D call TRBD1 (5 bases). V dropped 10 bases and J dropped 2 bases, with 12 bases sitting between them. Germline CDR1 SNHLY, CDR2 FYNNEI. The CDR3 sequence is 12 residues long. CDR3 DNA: TGTGCCATACAAACAGGCGCCTACGAGCAGTACGTC. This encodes CAIQTGAYEQYV.

The CDR3 bases are TGCGCCAGCAGCCAGGAGGGACAGGCATATAATTCACCCCTCCACTTT. Protein sequence: CASSQEGQAYNSPLHF. The chain employs TRBV4-1 and TRBJ1-6; 8 bases are shared with TRBD1. Trimming cost V 3 bases and J 4 bases; bases outside gene matches: 5. This CDR3 is built from 16 residues. In germline, CDR1 is MGHRA, CDR2 YSYEKL.

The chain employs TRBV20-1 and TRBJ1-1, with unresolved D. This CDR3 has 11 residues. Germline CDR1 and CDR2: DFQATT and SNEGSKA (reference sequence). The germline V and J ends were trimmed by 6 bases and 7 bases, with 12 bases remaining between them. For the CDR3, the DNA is TGCAGTGCCACCTCCCGGGGTGAAGCTTTCTTT. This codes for CSATSRGEAFF.

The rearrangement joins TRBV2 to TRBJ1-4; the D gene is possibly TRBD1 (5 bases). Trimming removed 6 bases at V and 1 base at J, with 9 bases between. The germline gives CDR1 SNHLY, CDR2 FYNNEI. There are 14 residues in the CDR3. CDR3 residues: CASRMGLTNEKLFF. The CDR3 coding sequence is TGTGCCAGCAGGATGGGACTAACTAATGAAAAACTGTTTTTT.

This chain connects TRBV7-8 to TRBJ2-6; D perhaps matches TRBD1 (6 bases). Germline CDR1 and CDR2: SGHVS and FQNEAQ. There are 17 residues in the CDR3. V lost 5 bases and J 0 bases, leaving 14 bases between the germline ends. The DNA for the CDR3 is TGTGCCAGCAGCCCCCTGACAGGTATCTCTGGGGCCAACGTCCTGACTTTC. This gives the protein CASSPLTGISGANVLTF.

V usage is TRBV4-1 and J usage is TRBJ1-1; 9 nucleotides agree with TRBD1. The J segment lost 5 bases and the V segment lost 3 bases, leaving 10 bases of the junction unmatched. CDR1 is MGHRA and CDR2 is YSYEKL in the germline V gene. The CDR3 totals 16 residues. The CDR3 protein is CASSHLRTGEGTEAFF. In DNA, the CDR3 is TGCGCCAGCAGCCACCTACGGACAGGGGAAGGAACTGAAGCTTTCTTT.

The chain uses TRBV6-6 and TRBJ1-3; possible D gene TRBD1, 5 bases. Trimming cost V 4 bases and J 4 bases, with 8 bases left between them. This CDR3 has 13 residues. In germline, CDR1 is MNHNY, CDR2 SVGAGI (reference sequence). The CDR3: CASSFDSGNTIYF. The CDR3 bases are TGTGCCAGCAGTTTTGACAGCGGAAACACCATATATTTT.

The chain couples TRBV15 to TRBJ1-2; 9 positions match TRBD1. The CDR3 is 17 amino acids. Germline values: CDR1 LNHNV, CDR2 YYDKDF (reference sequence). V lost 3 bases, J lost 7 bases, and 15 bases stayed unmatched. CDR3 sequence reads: CATSSGTQGASMAGYTF. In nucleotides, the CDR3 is TGTGCCACCAGCAGTGGCACACAGGGGGCGTCGATGGCTGGCTACACCTTC.

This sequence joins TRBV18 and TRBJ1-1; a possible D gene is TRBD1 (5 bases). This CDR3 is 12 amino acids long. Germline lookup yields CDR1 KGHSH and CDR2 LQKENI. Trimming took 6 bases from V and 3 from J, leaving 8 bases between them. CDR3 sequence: CASSQGYTEAFF. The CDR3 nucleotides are TGTGCCAGCTCGCAGGGCTACACTGAAGCTTTCTTT.

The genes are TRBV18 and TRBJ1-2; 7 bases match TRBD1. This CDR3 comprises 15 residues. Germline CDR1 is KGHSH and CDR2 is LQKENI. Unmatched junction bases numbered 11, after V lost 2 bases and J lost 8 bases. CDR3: CASSPDREGSRGYTF. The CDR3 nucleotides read TGTGCCAGCTCACCAGACAGGGAAGGTAGTCGAGGCTACACCTTC.

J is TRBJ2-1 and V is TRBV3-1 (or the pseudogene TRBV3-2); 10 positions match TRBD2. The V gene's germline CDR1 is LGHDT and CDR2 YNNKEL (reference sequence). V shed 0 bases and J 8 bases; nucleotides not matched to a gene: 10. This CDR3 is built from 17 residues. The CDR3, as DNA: TGTGCCAGCAGCCAAGATTTATGGAGCGGGGGGGCCCATGAGCAGTTCTTC. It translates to CASSQDLWSGGAHEQFF.

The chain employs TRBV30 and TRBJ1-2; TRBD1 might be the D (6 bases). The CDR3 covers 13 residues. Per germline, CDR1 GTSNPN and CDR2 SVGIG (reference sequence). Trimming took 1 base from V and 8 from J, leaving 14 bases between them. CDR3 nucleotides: TGTGCCTGGAGTGAGCAGGGGCGCGGCGGCTACACCTTC. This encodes CAWSEQGRGGYTF.

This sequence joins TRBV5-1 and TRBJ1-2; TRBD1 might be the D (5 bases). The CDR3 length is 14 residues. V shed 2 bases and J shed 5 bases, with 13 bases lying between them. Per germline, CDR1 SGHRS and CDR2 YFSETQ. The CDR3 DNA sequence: TGCGCCAGCAGCTTTGGGGGGACTGATTATGGCTACACCTTC. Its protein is CASSFGGTDYGYTF.

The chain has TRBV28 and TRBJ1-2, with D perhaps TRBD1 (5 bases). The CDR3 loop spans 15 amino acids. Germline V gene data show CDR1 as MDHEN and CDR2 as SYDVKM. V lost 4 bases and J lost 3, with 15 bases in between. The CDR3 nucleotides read TGTGCCAGCAGTTCCCGGAGGGACCGGGACTATGGCTACACCTTC. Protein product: CASSSRRDRDYGYTF.

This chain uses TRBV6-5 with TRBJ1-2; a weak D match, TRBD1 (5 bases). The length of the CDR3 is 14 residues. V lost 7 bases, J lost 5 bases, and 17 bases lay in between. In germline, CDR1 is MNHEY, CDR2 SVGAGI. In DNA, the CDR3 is TGTGCCAGCACCAGGGTAGGGGCCGCATATGGCTACACCTTC. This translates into CASTRVGAAYGYTF.

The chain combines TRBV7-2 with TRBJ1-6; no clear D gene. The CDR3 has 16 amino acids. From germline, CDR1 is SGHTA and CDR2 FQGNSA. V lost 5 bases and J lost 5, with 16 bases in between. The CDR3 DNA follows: TGTGCCAGCAGCCCAACCATGAGGGTTGATAATTCACCCCTCCACTTT. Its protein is CASSPTMRVDNSPLHF.

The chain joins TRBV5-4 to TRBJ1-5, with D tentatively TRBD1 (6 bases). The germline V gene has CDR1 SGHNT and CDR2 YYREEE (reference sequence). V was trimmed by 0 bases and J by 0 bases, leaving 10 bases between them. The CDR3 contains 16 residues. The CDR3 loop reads CASSLGGLNSNQPQHF. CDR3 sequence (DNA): TGTGCCAGCAGCTTGGGGGGGCTTAATAGCAATCAGCCCCAGCATTTT.